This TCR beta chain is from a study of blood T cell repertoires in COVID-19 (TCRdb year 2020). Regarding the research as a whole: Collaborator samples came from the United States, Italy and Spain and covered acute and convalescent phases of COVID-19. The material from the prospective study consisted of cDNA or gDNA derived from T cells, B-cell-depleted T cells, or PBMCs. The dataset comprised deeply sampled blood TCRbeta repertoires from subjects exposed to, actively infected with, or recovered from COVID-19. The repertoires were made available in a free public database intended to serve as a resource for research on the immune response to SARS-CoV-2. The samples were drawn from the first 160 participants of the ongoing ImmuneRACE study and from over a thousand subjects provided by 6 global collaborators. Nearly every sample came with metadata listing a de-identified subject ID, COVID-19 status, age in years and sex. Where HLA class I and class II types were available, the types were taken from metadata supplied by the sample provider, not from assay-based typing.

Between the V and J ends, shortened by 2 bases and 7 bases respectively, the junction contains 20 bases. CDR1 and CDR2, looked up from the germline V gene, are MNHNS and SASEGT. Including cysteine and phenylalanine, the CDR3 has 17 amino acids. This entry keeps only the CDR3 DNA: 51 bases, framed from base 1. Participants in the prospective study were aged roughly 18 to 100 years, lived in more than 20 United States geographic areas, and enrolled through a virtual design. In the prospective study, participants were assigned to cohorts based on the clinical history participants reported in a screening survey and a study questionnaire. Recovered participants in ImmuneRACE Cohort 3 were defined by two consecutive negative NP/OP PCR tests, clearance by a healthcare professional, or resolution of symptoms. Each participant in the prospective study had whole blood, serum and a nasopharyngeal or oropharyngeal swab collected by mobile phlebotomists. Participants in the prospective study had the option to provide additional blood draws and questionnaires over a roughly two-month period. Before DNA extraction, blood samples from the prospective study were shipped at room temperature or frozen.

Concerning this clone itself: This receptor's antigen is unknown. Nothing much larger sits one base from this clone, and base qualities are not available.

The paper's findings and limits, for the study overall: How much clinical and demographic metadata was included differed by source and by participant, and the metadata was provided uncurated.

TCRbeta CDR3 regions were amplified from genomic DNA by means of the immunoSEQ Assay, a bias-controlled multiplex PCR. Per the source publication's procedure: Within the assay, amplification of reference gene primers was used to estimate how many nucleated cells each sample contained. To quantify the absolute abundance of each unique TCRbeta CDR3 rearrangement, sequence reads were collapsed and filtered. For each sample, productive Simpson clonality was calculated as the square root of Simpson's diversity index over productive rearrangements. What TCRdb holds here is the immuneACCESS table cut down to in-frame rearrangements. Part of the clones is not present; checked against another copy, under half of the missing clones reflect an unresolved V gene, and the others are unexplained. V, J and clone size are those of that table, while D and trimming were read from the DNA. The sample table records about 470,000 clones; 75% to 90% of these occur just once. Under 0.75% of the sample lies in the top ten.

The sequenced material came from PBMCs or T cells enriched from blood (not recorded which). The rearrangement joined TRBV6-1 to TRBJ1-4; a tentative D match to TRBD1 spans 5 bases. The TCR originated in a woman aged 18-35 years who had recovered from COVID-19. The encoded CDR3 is CASSELEGRGGGEKLFF. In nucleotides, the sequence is TGTGCCAGCAGTGAATTAGAAGGACGGGGGGGAGGTGAAAAACTGTTTTTT.